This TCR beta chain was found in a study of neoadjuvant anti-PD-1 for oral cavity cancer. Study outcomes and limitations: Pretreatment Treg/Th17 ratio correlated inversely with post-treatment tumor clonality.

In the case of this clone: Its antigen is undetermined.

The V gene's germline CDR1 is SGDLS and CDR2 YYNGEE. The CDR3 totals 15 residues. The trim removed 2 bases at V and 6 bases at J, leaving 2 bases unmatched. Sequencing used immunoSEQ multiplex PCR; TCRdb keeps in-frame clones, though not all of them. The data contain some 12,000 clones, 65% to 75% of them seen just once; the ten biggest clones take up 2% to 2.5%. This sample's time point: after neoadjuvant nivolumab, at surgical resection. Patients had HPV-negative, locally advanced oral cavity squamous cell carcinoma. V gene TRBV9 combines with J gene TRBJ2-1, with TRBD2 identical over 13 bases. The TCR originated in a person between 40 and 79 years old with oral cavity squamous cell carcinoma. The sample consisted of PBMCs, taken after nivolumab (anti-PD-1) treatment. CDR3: CASSVRLAGGNEQFF. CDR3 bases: TGTGCCAGCAGCGTCAGACTAGCGGGAGGCAATGAGCAGTTCTTC.